One TCR beta chain is described in this entry. The data stem from a study of memory CD4+ T cells and cytomegalovirus serostatus. Single viable CD3+CD4+CD8-CD45RO+ cells were sorted as the memory CD4+ T cells. Total CD4+ T cells were enriched by CD4 positive selection. Clones were read by immunoSEQ multiplex PCR, and TCRdb kept only the in-frame ones, dropping some. Of more than 40,000 clones listed, 76% are singletons. This CDR3 has 14 residues. Between the trimmed V and J ends, which lost 2 bases and 7 bases, there was a span of 15 bases. Germline V gene data show CDR1 as SGHRS and CDR2 as YFSETQ. The chain employs TRBV5-1 and TRBJ1-2, with unresolved D. The sequenced sample was memory CD4+ T cells from blood. The sequence was obtained from an adult in good health and CMV-seronegative. The CDR3 spells CASSFTNPEAGYTF. CDR3 bases: TGCGCCAGCAGCTTTACAAATCCAGAAGCTGGCTACACCTTC.